These 3 T cell receptor beta chains were all obtained from the same sample, sequenced in a study of blood T cells in healthy people across ages. A sample-barcoded 5' primer and a J-beta primer mix were used in a second PCR of about 6 to 12 cycles. Via MiXCR, TCRdb re-called the 5' RACE reads, giving one row per CDR3 protein. The sample shows 700,000 to 1,000,000 distinct CDR3 sequences, approximately 48% of them seen only once. Specimen: blood. The receptor set was obtained from a man in his 60s in good health.

This sequence joins TRBV5-1 and TRBJ2-1; no reliable D call. Trimming cost V 4 bases and J 4 bases, with 12 bases left between them. This CDR3 is 14 amino acids long. Germline V gene data show CDR1 as SGHRS and CDR2 as YFSETQ. DNA of the CDR3: TGCGCCAGCAGCCCGGCGGCAGAATACAATGAGCAGTTCTTC. The encoded protein is CASSPAAEYNEQFF.

The rearrangement uses TRBV18 and TRBJ2-7; 12 bases agree with TRBD2. Per germline, CDR1 KGHSH and CDR2 LQKENI. Trimming took 4 bases from V and 0 from J; bases not matched to a gene: 4. CDR3 length equals 16 residues. The CDR3 reads CASSLGLAGNSYEQYF. CDR3 DNA sequence: TGTGCCAGCTCACTTGGACTAGCGGGGAACTCCTACGAGCAGTACTTC.

The genes are TRBV29-1 and TRBJ2-7; TRBD1 matches at 8 bases. The CDR3 runs to 15 residues. The germline V gene has CDR1 SQVTM and CDR2 ANQGSEA. Unmatched junction bases numbered 13, after V lost 2 bases and J lost 7 bases. CDR3 sequence (DNA): TGCAGCGTTGAAAGCACAGGGGGACCTTACAATGAGCAGTACTTC. Amino acid sequence: CSVESTGGPYNEQYF.